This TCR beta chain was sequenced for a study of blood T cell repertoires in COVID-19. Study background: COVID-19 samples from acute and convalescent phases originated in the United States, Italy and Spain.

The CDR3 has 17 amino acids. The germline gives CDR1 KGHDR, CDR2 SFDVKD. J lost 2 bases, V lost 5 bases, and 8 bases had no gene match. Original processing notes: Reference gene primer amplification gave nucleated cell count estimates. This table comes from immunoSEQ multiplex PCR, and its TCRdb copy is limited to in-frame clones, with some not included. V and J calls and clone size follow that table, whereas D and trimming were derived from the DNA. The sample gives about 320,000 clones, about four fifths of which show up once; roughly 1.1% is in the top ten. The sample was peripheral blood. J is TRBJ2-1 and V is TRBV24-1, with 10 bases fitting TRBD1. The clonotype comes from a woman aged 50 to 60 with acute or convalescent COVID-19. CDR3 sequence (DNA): TGTGCCACCAGTGCCGTAGACAGGGGGCAACCCTACAATGAGCAGTTCTTC. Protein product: CATSAVDRGQPYNEQFF.